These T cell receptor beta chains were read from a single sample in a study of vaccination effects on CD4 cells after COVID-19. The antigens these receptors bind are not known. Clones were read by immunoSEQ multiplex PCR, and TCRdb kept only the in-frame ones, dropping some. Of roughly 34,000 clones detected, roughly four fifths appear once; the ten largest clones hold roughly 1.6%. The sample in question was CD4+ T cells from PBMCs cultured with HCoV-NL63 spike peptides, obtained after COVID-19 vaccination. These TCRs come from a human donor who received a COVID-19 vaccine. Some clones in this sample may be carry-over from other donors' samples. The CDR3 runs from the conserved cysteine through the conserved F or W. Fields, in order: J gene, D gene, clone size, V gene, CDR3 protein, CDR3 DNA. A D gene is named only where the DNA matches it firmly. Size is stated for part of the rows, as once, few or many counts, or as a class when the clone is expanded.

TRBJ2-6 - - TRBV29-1 CSVQAGRTGANVLTF TGCAGCGTCCAGGCGGGGAGAACTGGGGCCAACGTCCTGACTTTC
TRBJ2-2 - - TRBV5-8 CASSLYGVGTGELFF TGTGCCAGCAGCTTGTACGGGGTTGGCACCGGGGAGCTGTTTTTT
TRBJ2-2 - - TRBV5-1 CASSLAGNTGELFF TGCGCCAGCAGCTTGGCTGGGAACACCGGGGAGCTGTTTTTT
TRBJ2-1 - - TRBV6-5 CASTRTGFDYNEQFF TGTGCCAGCACTCGAACAGGGTTCGACTACAATGAGCAGTTCTTC
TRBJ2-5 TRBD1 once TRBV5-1 CASSLDPGGMRETQYF TGCGCCAGCAGCTTGGATCCAGGGGGAATGAGAGAGACCCAGTACTTC
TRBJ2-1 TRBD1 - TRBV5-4 CASSPTGESSYNEQFF TGTGCCAGCAGCCCGACAGGGGAAAGCTCCTACAATGAGCAGTTCTTC
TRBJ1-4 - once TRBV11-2 CASSQGRASNEKLFF TGTGCCAGCAGCCAGGGTCGGGCGAGTAATGAAAAACTGTTTTTT
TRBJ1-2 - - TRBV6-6 CASIRDSGLYGYTF TGTGCCAGCATACGGGACTCCGGACTCTATGGCTACACCTTC
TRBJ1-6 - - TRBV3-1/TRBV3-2 CASSPDSGYSPLHF TGTGCCAGCAGTCCGGACAGTGGTTATTCACCCCTCCACTTT
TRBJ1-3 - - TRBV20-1 CSAEIQNTIYF TGCAGTGCTGAAATCCAGAACACCATATATTTT
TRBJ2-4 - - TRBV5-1 CASSLGAQGVKNIQYF TGCGCCAGCAGCTTGGGGGCACAGGGAGTCAAAAACATTCAGTACTTC
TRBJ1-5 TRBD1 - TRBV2 CASSAGTDNQPQHF TGTGCCAGCAGTGCAGGGACAGATAATCAGCCCCAGCATTTT
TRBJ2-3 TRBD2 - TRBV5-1 CASSLAYSGGGEDTQYF TGCGCCAGCAGCTTGGCCTACAGCGGGGGGGGAGAAGATACGCAGTATTTT
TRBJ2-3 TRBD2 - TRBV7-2 CASSLGGGPDTQYF TGTGCCAGCAGCTTGGGCGGGGGTCCAGATACGCAGTATTTT
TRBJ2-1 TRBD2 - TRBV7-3 CASSPTLARGRDEQFF TGTGCCAGCAGCCCCACACTAGCGCGGGGAAGGGATGAGCAGTTCTTC
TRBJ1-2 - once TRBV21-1 CASSKIEDPYGYTF TGTGCCAGCAGCAAAATTGAGGACCCCTATGGCTACACCTTC
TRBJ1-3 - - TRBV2 CASSVAGNTIYF TGTGCCAGCAGTGTTGCTGGAAACACCATATATTTT
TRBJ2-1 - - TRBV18 CASSPIMGASSVGNEQFF TGTGCCAGCTCACCAATAATGGGGGCGTCTAGCGTTGGGAATGAGCAGTTCTTC
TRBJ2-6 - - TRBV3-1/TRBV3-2 CASSQPMSVSGANVLTF TGTGCCAGCAGCCAACCCATGAGTGTCTCTGGGGCCAACGTCCTGACTTTC
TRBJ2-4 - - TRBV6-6 CASSYQGLQNIQYF TGTGCCAGCAGTTACCAGGGTCTCCAAAACATTCAGTACTTC
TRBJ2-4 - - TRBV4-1 CASSRGGLVLAKNIQYF TGCGCCAGCAGCCGAGGAGGACTGGTATTAGCCAAAAACATTCAGTACTTC
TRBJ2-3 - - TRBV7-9 CASSLGQMYTDTQYF TGTGCCAGCAGCCTGGGACAAATGTACACAGATACGCAGTATTTT
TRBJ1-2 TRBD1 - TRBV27 CASSPRQGLYGYTF TGTGCCAGCAGTCCTCGACAGGGGCTCTATGGCTACACCTTC
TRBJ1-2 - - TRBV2 CASRDRLYGYTF TGTGCCAGCAGGGACAGACTGTATGGCTACACCTTC
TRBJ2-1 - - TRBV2 CASSGETVSYNEQFF TGTGCCAGCAGTGGTGAGACAGTTTCCTACAATGAGCAGTTCTTC
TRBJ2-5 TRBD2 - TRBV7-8 CASSLSTRGTTKTQYF TGTGCCAGCAGCTTAAGCACGCGGGGGACCACAAAGACCCAGTACTTC
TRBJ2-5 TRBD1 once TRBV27 CASSPLFTGADETQYF TGTGCCAGCAGTCCACTCTTCACAGGGGCCGACGAGACCCAGTACTTC
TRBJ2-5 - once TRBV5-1 CASSLQVYQETQYF TGCGCCAGCAGCTTGCAGGTGTACCAAGAGACCCAGTACTTC
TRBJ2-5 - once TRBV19 CASSISGDPSRTQYF TGTGCCAGTAGTATATCAGGGGACCCATCCCGGACCCAGTACTTC
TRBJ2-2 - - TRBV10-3 CAIKGVGTGELFF TGTGCCATCAAGGGGGTTGGGACCGGGGAGCTGTTTTTT
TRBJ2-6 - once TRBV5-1 CASSTYSGANVLTF TGCGCCAGTTCCACCTACTCTGGGGCCAACGTCCTGACTTTC
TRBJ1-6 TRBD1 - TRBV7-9 CASSLIPGQGQSPLHF TGTGCCAGCAGCTTAATTCCCGGACAGGGGCAGTCACCCCTCCACTTT
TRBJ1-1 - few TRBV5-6 CASSLLTGEAFF TGTGCCAGCAGCTTGCTGACAGGTGAAGCTTTCTTT
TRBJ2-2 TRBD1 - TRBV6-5 CASNPRGPEAGELFF TGTGCCAGCAACCCCAGGGGGCCGGAGGCCGGGGAGCTGTTTTTT
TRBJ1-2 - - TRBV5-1 CASSVSQTNYGYTF TGCGCCAGCAGCGTTTCCCAGACTAACTATGGCTACACCTTC
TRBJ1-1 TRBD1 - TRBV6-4 CASSASGQGSPNTEAFF TGTGCCAGCAGTGCCTCGGGACAGGGGAGTCCGAACACTGAAGCTTTCTTT
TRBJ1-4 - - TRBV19 CASSIVGATNEKLFF TGTGCCAGTAGTATAGTGGGAGCAACTAATGAAAAACTGTTTTTT
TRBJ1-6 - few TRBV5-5 CASSSFGGSPLHF TGTGCCAGCAGCTCGTTTGGAGGTTCACCCCTCCACTTT
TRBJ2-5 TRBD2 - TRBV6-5 CASSSLSGGRETQYF TGTGCCAGCAGTTCCCTAAGCGGGGGAAGAGAGACCCAGTACTTC
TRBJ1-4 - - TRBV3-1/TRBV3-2 CASSQDLIGEKLFF TGTGCCAGCAGCCAAGATTTAATTGGTGAAAAACTGTTTTTT
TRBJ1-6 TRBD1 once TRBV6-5 CASSRTGYNSPLHF TGTGCCAGCAGTCGGACAGGCTATAATTCACCCCTCCACTTT
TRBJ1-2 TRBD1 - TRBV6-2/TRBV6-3 CASSYGEGTVEGGYTF TGTGCCAGCAGTTACGGCGAGGGGACAGTGGAGGGCGGCTACACCTTC